A single sample gave rise to the 15 T cell receptor beta chains below, sequenced in a study of T cell repertoires in cytomegalovirus infection. No antigen is known for these receptors. TCRdb called the reads again in MiXCR, with one record for every CDR3 protein. The sample consists of about 340,000 distinct CDR3 sequences, approximately 32% of them appearing once. Source: cultured PBMCs, taken from culture after CMV antigen stimulation. The receptors originated from a human donor in good health (CMV status not recorded). Some clones in this sample may be carry-over from other donors' samples.

This clonotype showed up many times. This sequence joins TRBV7-2 and TRBJ2-7; 7 nucleotides line up with TRBD2. In germline, CDR1 is SGHTA, CDR2 FQGNSA. The J segment lost 1 base and the V segment lost 5 bases, leaving 2 bases of the junction unmatched. The CDR3 consists of 13 residues. CDR3 bases: TGTGCCAGCAGCCGGACTAGTTCCTACGAGCAGTACTTC. This gives the protein CASSRTSSYEQYF. The full variable domain, in which reference TRBV7-2 and TRBJ2-7 provide the parts outside the CDR3, is GAGVSQSPSNKVTEKGKDVELRCDPISGHTALYWYRQSLGQGLEFLIYFQGNSAPDKSGLPSDRFSAERTGGSVSTLTIQRTQQEDSAVYLCASSRTSSYEQYFGPGTRLTVT.

About this clonotype itself: A much bigger clone sits one base away, suggesting this may be a read error. The chain employs TRBV7-2 and TRBJ1-1; 7 bases are a match to TRBD1. CDR3 length: 13 amino acids. With V trimmed by 6 bases and J by 10 bases, 11 bases remained unmatched. Germline CDR1 reads SGHTA; CDR2 reads FQGNSA. CDR3: CASRGTAWLPAFF. CDR3 DNA: TGTGCCAGCAGAGGGACAGCCTGGTTGCCAGCTTTCTTT.

This clonotype has only a few counts. V is TRBV7-9 and J is TRBJ2-1; D remains ambiguous. The V gene's germline CDR1 is SEHNR and CDR2 FQNEAQ (reference sequence). CDR3 length equals 13 residues. V was trimmed by 4 bases and J by 6 bases, leaving 10 bases between them. The CDR3 here is CASSSAASNEQFF. As DNA, the CDR3 is TGTGCCAGCAGCTCGGCAGCAAGCAATGAGCAGTTCTTC.

The J gene is TRBJ2-5, the V gene TRBV7-8; D is perhaps TRBD2 (5 bases). The CDR3 totals 15 residues. With 4 bases removed from V and 5 bases from J, the gap between germline ends came to 17 bases. Germline V gene data show CDR1 as SGHVS and CDR2 as FQNEAQ. The CDR3, as DNA: TGTGCCAGCAGCTCTTATATTCGGGGTCTGGAGACCCAGTACTTC. This translates into CASSSYIRGLETQYF.

The chain is built from TRBV25-1 and TRBJ1-2; no clear D gene. The CDR3 covers 13 residues. Germline CDR1 MGHDK, CDR2 SYGVNS. V was clipped by 5 bases and J by 4 bases, with 11 bases between them. CDR3: CASSPDGAYGYTF. Written as DNA, the CDR3 is TGTGCCAGCAGTCCGGACGGAGCCTATGGCTACACCTTC.

The chain combines TRBV6-1 with TRBJ2-1; tentative D call: TRBD2 (6 bases). CDR1 MNHNS and CDR2 SASEGT come from the germline V gene. The CDR3 is 14 amino acids. Trimming removed 7 bases at V and 10 bases at J, with 20 bases between. CDR3 protein: CASTPGTGITEQFF. In nucleotides, the CDR3 is TGTGCCAGCACCCCCGGGACTGGCATTACAGAGCAGTTCTTC.

This clonotype showed up many times. J is TRBJ1-5 and V is TRBV4-2, with D tentatively TRBD1 (5 bases). Per germline, CDR1 LGHNA and CDR2 YNFKEQ. The V gene lost 0 bases and the J gene lost 7 bases, with 16 bases spanning the gap. This CDR3 contains 16 residues. The CDR3 spells CASSQERGGRRQPQHF. DNA of the CDR3: TGTGCCAGCAGCCAAGAGAGGGGAGGGCGCCGGCAGCCCCAGCATTTT.

The table lists this clonotype with a few counts. The genes are TRBV12-3 or TRBV12-4 and TRBJ2-6; 11 bases line up with TRBD2. Unmatched junction bases numbered 7, after V lost 6 bases and J lost 0 bases. The CDR3 length is 18 residues. Written as DNA, the CDR3 is TGTGCCAGCAGCGCCTCTAGCGGGGGGCGCTCTGGGGCCAACGTCCTGACTTTC. This gives the protein CASSASSGGRSGANVLTF.

This clonotype was recorded at least ten times. The V gene is TRBV7-2, the J gene TRBJ2-7; D uncertain. The CDR3 runs to 11 residues. Trimming cost V 5 bases and J 2 bases, with 4 bases left between them. Per the germline V gene, CDR1 is SGHTA and CDR2 is FQGNSA. The CDR3 DNA reads as TGTGCCAGCAGCCGAGCCTACGAGCAGTACTTC. Amino acids: CASSRAYEQYF.

V is TRBV4-1 and J is TRBJ1-4; a possible D gene is TRBD1 (5 bases). The V end was cut by 1 base, the J end by 8 bases, with 14 bases between. CDR1 and CDR2 (germline): MGHRA, YSYEKL. The CDR3 consists of 15 residues. This CDR3 reads CASSQVRPGNEKLFF. The CDR3 DNA sequence: TGCGCCAGCAGCCAAGTTAGGCCAGGGAACGAAAAACTGTTTTTT.

This clonotype has more than one count but fewer than ten. This chain joins TRBV20-1 and TRBJ2-1; D might be TRBD2 (7 bases). Trimming removed 0 bases at V and 7 bases at J, with 22 bases between. The CDR3 has 17 residues. Germline-derived CDR1 and CDR2 are DFQATT and SNEGSKA (reference sequence). CDR3 sequence reads: CSAREGGGPQIKNEQFF. CDR3 in DNA: TGCAGTGCTAGAGAAGGGGGGGGCCCGCAAATCAAGAATGAGCAGTTCTTC.

In this sample, this clonotype turned up many times. J is TRBJ2-7 and V is TRBV7-8; 10 bases line up with TRBD2. Trimming cost V 5 bases and J 0 bases; bases outside gene matches: 13. Per germline, CDR1 SGHVS and CDR2 FQNEAQ. The CDR3 loop spans 18 amino acids. This CDR3 is CASSRPGLAGVSSYEQYF. The DNA of the CDR3 is TGTGCCAGCAGCCGCCCCGGGCTAGCGGGGGTCAGCTCCTACGAGCAGTACTTC.

The genes are TRBV19 and TRBJ2-1; 10 nucleotides match TRBD2. CDR3 size: 17 residues. CDR1 is LNHDA and CDR2 is SQIVND in the germline V gene (reference sequence). Unmatched junction bases numbered 15, after V lost 11 bases and J lost 2 bases. CDR3 coding DNA: TGTGCCTCCAGGGCACTAGCGGGGATGAGGACCTACAATGAGCAGTTCTTC. Translating gives CASRALAGMRTYNEQFF. Together with reference TRBV19 and TRBJ2-1, the CDR3 gives the full variable domain: DGGITQSPKYLFRKEGQNVTLSCEQNLNHDAMYWYRQDPGQGLRLIYYSQIVNDFQKGDIAEGYSVSREKKESFPLTVTSAQKNPTAFYLCASRALAGMRTYNEQFFGPGTRLTVL.

The chain links TRBV20-1 to TRBJ1-2, with D possibly matching TRBD1 (6 bases). Germline V CDR1 and CDR2: DFQATT, SNEGSKA (reference sequence). Trimming cost V 6 bases and J 4 bases, with 21 bases left between them. The CDR3 runs 15 residues. The CDR3, as DNA: TGCAGTGCGCGAAGGTTGGGGGGCGCAGGCTATGGCTACACCTTC. Amino acid sequence: CSARRLGGAGYGYTF.

Only a few counts were recorded for this clonotype. The V and J genes are TRBV3-1 and TRBJ2-3, with 11 bases fitting TRBD2. The length of the CDR3 is 17 residues. The V segment lost 5 bases and the J segment 0 bases; nucleotides outside the gene matches: 7. Germline V gene lookup returns CDR1 LGHDT and CDR2 YNNKEL (reference sequence). CDR3 in amino acids: CASSRPSGGPSTDTQYF. The CDR3 nucleotides read TGTGCCAGCAGCAGGCCTAGCGGGGGGCCCAGCACAGATACGCAGTATTTT.